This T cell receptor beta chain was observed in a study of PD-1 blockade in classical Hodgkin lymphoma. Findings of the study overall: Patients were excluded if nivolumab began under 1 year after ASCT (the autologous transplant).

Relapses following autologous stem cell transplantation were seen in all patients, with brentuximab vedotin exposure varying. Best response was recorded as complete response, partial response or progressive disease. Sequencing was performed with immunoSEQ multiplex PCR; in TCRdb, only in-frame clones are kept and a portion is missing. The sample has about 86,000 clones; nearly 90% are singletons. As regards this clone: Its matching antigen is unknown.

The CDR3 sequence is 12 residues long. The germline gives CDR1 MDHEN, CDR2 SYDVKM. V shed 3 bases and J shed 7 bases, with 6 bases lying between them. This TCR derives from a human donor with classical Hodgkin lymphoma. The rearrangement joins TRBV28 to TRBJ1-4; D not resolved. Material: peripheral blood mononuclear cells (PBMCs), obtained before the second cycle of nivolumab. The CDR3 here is CASSFGSEKLFF. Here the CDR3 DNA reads TGTGCCAGCAGTTTCGGATCTGAAAAACTGTTTTTT.